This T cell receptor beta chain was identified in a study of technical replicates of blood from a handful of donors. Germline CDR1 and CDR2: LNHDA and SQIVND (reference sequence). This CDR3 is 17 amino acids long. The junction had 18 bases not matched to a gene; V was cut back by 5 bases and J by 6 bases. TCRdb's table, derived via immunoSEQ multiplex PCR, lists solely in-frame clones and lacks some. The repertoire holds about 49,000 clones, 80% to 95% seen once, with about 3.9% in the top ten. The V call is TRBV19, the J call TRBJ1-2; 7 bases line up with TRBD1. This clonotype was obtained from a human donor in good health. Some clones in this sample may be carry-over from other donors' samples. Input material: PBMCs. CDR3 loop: CASSVRPRTGLMNGYTF. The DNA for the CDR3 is TGTGCCAGTAGTGTACGGCCGAGGACAGGCCTGATGAATGGCTACACCTTC. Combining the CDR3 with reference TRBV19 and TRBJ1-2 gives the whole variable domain DGGITQSPKYLFRKEGQNVTLSCEQNLNHDAMYWYRQDPGQGLRLIYYSQIVNDFQKGDIAEGYSVSREKKESFPLTVTSAQKNPTAFYLCASSVRPRTGLMNGYTFGSGTRLTVV.